A single sample gave rise to the 11 T cell receptor beta chains below, sequenced in a study of T cells after yellow fever vaccination. TCRdb used MiXCR to reprocess the 5' RACE reads, holding one entry per CDR3 protein. The profile shows some 300,000 distinct CDR3 sequences, around 10% of them singletons. Sequences were derived from CD4+ T cells sorted from PBMCs, sampled 45 days after the yellow fever booster vaccination. These receptors were collected from a man aged 18 to 29 who received the YFV17D yellow fever vaccine.

Only a few counts were recorded for this clonotype. The rearrangement uses TRBV11-2 and TRBJ2-2; TRBD1 is a possible D gene (6 bases). The germline gives CDR1 SGHAT, CDR2 FQNNGV. V shed 5 bases and J shed 5 bases, with 18 bases lying between them. This CDR3 contains 16 residues. CDR3 DNA sequence: TGTGCCAGCAGCAGACATGGACAGTCTGGTACCGGGGAGCTGTTTTTT. Its translation: CASSRHGQSGTGELFF.

This clonotype has a handful of counts. This sequence joins TRBV28 and TRBJ2-1; weak D call: TRBD1 (6 bases). This CDR3 has 14 residues. The V end was cut by 5 bases, the J end by 6 bases, with 14 bases between. Germline CDR1 and CDR2: MDHEN and SYDVKM. The CDR3: CASSHGAGVNEQFF. The CDR3 bases are TGTGCCAGCAGTCACGGAGCAGGGGTCAATGAGCAGTTCTTC.

The V call is TRBV2, the J call TRBJ2-7; tentative D call: TRBD1 (6 bases). Germline CDR1 is SNHLY and CDR2 is FYNNEI. With 6 bases removed from V and 4 bases from J, the gap between germline ends came to 13 bases. The CDR3 totals 13 residues. In nucleotides, the CDR3 is TGTGCCAGCAGCCTCCGGGACACATACGAGCAGTACGTC. Translation: CASSLRDTYEQYV.

This chain uses TRBV5-6 with TRBJ1-6; D is perhaps TRBD1 (6 bases). Germline V CDR1 and CDR2: SGHDT, YYEEEE. The CDR3 is made up of 15 amino acids. V was clipped by 5 bases and J by 5 bases, with 14 bases between them. Here the CDR3 reads CASSYTDRNNSPLHF. The CDR3 DNA follows: TGTGCCAGCAGTTACACGGACAGAAATAATTCACCCCTCCACTTT.

The chain combines TRBV19 with TRBJ2-3, with 9 bases lining up with TRBD2. This CDR3 has 15 residues. The germline V gene has CDR1 LNHDA and CDR2 SQIVND (reference sequence). Germline trimming cut 5 bases from V and 3 bases from J; bases unmatched to any gene: 6. The CDR3 coding sequence is TGTGCCAGTAGTTTCCATAGCGGGGGAACAGATACGCAGTATTTT. It specifies CASSFHSGGTDTQYF.

The rearrangement uses TRBV18 and TRBJ2-3, with a possible D match to TRBD2 (6 bases). CDR3 length equals 16 residues. The germline V gene has CDR1 KGHSH and CDR2 LQKENI. The V end was cut by 2 bases, the J end by 1 base, with 13 bases between. CDR3 nucleotides: TGTGCCAGCTCACCAGGTTTTACGGGGGGCACAGATACGCAGTATTTT. It yields the protein CASSPGFTGGTDTQYF.

The V and J genes are TRBV12-2 and TRBJ1-4; TRBD1 was called by the table and not checked on the DNA. TRBV12-2 corresponds to a pseudogene. CDR3 length: 17 amino acids. The CDR3 sequence is CASRLISRPGSDEKLFF. CDR3 sequence (DNA): TGTGCAAGTCGCTTAATTTCGCGGCCAGGGAGTGATGAAAAACTGTTTTTT.

This clonotype was counted between two and nine times. The chain combines TRBV2 with TRBJ2-1, with unresolved D. This CDR3 is 14 amino acids long. V shed 3 bases and J shed 0 bases, with 6 bases lying between them. Germline V lookup: CDR1 SNHLY, CDR2 FYNNEI. The CDR3 protein is CASSDKSSYNEQFF. For the CDR3, the DNA is TGTGCCAGCAGTGATAAGTCCTCCTACAATGAGCAGTTCTTC. Supplemented by reference TRBV2 and TRBJ2-1, the full variable domain reads EPEVTQTPSHQVTQMGQEVILRCVPISNHLYFYWYRQILGQKVEFLVSFYNNEISEKSEIFDDQFSVERPDGSNFTLKIRSTKLEDSAMYFCASSDKSSYNEQFFGPGTRLTVL.

The sample holds a few counts of this clonotype. CDR3 protein: CASSWRNTGELFF. In DNA, the CDR3 is TGTGCCAGTAGTTGGAGGAACACCGGGGAGCTGTTTTTT. The chain carries TRBV19 and TRBJ2-2; D uncertain. The CDR3 sequence is 13 residues long. V gave up 5 bases and J gave up 1 base, with 5 bases separating them. From germline, CDR1 is LNHDA and CDR2 SQIVND (reference sequence).

V gene TRBV7-6 combines with J gene TRBJ2-1; no clear D gene. The CDR3 totals 17 residues. Germline V gene lookup returns CDR1 SGHVS and CDR2 FNYEAQ. With 1 base removed from V and 0 bases from J, the gap between germline ends came to 13 bases. CDR3 nucleotides: TGTGCCAGCAGCTTAGGGGTTGGGCGGAGCTCCTACAATGAGCAGTTCTTC. Its translation: CASSLGVGRSSYNEQFF.

The J gene is TRBJ2-3, the V gene TRBV10-3; tentatively, D is TRBD2 (5 bases). This CDR3 has 12 residues. V shed 8 bases and J shed 0 bases, with 6 bases lying between them. Germline assignment: CDR1 ENHRY and CDR2 SYGVKD. CDR3 DNA sequence: TGTGCCATCCGGGGTAGCACAGATACGCAGTATTTT. It translates to CAIRGSTDTQYF.